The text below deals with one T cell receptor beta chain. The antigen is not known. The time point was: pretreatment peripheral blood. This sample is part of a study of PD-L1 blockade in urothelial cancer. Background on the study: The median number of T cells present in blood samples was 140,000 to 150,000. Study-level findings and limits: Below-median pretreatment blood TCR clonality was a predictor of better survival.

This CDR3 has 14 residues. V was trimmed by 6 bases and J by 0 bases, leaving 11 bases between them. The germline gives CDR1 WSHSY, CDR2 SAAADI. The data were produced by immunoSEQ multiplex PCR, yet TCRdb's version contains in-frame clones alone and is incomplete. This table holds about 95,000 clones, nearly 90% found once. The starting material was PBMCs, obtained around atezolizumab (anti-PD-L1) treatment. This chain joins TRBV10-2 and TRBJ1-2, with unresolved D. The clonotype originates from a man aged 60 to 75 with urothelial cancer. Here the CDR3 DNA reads TGCGCCAGCAGCCAGCGCCAAGCTAACTATGGCTACACCTTC. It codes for CASSQRQANYGYTF.